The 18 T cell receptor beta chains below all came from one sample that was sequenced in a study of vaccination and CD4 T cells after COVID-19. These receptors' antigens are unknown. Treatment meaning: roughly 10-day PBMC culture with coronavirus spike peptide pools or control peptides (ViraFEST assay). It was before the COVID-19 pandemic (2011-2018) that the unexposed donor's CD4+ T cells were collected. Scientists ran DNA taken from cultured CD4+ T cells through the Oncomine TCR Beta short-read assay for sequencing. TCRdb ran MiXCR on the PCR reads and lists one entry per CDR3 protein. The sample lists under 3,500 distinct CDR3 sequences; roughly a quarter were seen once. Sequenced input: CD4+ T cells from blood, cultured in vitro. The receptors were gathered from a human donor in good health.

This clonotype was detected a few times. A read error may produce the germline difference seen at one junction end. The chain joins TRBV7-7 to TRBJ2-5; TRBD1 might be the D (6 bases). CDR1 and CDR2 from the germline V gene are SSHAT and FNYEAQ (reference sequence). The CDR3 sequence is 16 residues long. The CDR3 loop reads CASSLAYGTNQETQYF. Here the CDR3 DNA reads TGTGCTAGCAGCTTAGCATATGGGACAAACCAAGAGACCCAGTACTTC.

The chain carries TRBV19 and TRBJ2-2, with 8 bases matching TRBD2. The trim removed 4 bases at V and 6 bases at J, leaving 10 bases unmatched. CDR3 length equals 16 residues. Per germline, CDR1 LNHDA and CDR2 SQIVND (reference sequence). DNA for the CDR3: TGTGCCAGTAGTACCTACCGGGAGGGGTACGCCGGGGAGCTGTTTTTT. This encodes CASSTYREGYAGELFF.

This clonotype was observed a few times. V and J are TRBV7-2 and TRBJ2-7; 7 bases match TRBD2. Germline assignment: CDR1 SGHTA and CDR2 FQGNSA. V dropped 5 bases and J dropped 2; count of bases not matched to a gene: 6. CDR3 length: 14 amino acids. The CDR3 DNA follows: TGTGCCAGCAGCCCCCAGACTAGCACCTACGAGCAGTACTTC. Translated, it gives CASSPQTSTYEQYF.

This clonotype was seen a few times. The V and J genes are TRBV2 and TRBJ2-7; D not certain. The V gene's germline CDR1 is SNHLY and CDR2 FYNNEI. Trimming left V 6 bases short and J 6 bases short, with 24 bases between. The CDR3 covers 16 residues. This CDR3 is CASRIMGFSGAGEQYF. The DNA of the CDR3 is TGTGCCAGCAGGATAATGGGTTTCTCTGGAGCAGGCGAGCAGTACTTC.

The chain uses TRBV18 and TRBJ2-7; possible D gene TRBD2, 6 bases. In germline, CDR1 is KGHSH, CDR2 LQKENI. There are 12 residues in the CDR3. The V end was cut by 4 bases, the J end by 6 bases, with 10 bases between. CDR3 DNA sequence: TGTGCCAGCTCACTTCGGGGGACCGAGCAGTACTTC. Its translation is CASSLRGTEQYF.

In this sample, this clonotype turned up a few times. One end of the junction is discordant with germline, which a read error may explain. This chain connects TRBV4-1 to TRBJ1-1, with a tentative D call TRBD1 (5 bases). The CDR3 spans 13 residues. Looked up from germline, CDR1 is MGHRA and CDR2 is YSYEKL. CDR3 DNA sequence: TGCGCCAGCAACCAAGGGAGGGGATTGGGTGCTTTCTTT. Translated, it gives CASNQGRGLGAFF.

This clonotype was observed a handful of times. CDR3 sequence reads: CATSPAARASYNEQFF. In nucleotides, the CDR3 is TGTGCCACCAGCCCAGCGGCCAGGGCCTCCTACAATGAGCAGTTCTTC. The chain links TRBV15 to TRBJ2-1; the D gene could be TRBD1 or TRBD2 (5 bases each). Germline CDR1 is LNHNV and CDR2 is YYDKDF (reference sequence). The CDR3 has 16 residues. V was pared by 5 bases and J by 0 bases, with 14 bases between.

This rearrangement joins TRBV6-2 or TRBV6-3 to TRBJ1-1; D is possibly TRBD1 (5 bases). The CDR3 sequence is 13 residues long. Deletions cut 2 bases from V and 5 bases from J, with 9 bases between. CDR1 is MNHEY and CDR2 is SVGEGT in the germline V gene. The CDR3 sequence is CASSYLGTTEAFF. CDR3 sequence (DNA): TGTGCCAGCAGTTACCTGGGGACGACTGAAGCTTTCTTT.

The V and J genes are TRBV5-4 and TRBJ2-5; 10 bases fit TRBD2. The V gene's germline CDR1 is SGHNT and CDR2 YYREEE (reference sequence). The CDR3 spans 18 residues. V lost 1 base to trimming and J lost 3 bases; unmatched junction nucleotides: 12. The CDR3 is CASSLWASGRDAEETQYF. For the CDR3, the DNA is TGTGCCAGCAGCTTGTGGGCTAGCGGGAGAGATGCGGAAGAGACCCAGTACTTC.

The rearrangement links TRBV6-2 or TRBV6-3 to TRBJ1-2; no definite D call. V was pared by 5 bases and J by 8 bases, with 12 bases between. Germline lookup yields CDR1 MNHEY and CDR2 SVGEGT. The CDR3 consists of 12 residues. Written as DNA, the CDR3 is TGTGCCAGCAGTCGTCCCAAGAACGGCTACACCTTC. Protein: CASSRPKNGYTF.

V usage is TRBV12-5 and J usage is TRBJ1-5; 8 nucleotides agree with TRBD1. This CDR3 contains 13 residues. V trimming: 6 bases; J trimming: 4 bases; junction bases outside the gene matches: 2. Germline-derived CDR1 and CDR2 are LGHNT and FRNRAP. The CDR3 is CASGGQVNQPQHF. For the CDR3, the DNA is TGTGCTAGTGGGGGACAGGTTAATCAGCCCCAGCATTTT.

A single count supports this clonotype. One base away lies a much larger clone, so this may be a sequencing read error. The CDR3 DNA is TGTGCCAGCAGCCTAACCACTCAGCTCCAGCATTTT. It encodes CASSLTTQLQHF. The chain has TRBV7-8 and TRBJ1-5, with D hard to call. Germline V gene sequence: CDR1 SGHVS, CDR2 FQNEAQ. The CDR3 is 12 residues long.

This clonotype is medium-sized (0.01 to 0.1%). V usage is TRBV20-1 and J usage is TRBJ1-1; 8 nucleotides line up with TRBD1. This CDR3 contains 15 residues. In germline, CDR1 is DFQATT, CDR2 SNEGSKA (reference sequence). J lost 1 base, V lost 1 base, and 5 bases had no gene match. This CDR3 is CSARVATGANTEAFF. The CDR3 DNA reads TGCAGTGCTAGAGTAGCGACAGGGGCGAACACTGAAGCTTTCTTT.

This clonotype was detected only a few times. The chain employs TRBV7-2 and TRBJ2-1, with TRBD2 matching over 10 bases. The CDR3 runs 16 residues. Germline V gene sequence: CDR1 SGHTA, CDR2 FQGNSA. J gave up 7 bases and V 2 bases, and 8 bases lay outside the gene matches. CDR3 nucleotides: TGTGCCAGCAGCTTATCAGGTACTAGCGGGACGAATGAGCAGTTCTTC. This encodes CASSLSGTSGTNEQFF.

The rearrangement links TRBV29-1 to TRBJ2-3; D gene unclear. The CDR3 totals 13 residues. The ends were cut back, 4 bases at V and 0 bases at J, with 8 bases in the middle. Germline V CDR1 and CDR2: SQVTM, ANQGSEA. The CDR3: CSVVRTSTDTQYF. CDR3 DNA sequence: TGCAGCGTTGTCAGAACTAGCACAGATACGCAGTATTTT.

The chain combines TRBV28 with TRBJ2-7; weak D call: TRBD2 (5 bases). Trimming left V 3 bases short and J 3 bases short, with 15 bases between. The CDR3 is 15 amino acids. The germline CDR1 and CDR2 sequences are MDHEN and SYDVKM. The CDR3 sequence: CASSFTPLAYYEQYF. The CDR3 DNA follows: TGTGCCAGCAGTTTTACCCCCCTAGCTTACTACGAGCAGTACTTC.

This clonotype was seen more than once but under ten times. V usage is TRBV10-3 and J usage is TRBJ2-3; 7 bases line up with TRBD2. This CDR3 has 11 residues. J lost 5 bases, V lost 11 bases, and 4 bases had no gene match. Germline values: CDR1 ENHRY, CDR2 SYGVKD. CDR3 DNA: TGTGCCGGGGGGGAGAAAGATACGCAGTATTTT. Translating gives CAGGEKDTQYF.

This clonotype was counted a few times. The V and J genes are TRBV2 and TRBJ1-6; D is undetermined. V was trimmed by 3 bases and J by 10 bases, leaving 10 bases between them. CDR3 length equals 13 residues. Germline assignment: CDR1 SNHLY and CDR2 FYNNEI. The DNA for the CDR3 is TGTGCCAGCAGTGACGATGGGGTCTCACCCCTCCACTTT. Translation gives CASSDDGVSPLHF. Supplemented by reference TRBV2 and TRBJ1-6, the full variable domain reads EPEVTQTPSHQVTQMGQEVILRCVPISNHLYFYWYRQILGQKVEFLVSFYNNEISEKSEIFDDQFSVERPDGSNFTLKIRSTKLEDSAMYFCASSDDGVSPLHFGNGTRLTVT.